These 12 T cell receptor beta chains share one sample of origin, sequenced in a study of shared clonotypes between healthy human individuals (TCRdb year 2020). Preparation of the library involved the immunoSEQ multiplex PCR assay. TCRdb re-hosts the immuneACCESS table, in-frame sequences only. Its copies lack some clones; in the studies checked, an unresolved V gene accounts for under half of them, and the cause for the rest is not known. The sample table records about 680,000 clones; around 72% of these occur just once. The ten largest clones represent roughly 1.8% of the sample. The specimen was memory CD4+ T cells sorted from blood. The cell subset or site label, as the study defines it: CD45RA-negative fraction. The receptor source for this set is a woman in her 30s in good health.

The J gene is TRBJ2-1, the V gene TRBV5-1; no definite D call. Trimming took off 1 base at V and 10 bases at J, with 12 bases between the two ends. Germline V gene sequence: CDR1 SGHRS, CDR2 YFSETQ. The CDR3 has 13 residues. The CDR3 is CASSLPPSEEQFF. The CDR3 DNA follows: TGCGCCAGCAGCTTGCCGCCCTCGGAGGAGCAGTTCTTC.

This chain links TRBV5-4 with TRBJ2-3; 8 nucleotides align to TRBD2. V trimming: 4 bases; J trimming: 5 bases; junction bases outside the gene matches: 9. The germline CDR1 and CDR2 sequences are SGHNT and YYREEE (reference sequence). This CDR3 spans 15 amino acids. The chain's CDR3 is CASSRWGLGEDTQYF. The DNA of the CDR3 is TGTGCCAGCAGCCGGTGGGGACTAGGCGAAGATACGCAGTATTTT.

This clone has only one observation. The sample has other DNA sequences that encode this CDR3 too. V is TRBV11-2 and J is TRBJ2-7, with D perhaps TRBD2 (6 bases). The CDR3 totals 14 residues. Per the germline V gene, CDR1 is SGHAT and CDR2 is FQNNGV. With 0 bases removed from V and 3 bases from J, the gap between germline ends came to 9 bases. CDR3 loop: CASSLDSGGYEQYF. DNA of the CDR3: TGTGCCAGCAGCTTAGATAGCGGAGGCTACGAGCAGTACTTC.

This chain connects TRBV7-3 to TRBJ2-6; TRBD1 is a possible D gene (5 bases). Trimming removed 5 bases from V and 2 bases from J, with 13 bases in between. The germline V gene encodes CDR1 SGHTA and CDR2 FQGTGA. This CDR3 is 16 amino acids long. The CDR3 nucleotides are TGTGCCAGCAGCCCCCAGGGTGCCCCTGGGGCCAACGTCCTGACTTTC. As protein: CASSPQGAPGANVLTF.

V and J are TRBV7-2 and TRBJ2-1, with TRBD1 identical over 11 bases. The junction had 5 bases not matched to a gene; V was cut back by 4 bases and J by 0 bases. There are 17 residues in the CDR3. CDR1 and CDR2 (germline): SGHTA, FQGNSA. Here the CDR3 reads CASSWAGTGGSYNEQFF. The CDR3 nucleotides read TGTGCCAGCAGCTGGGCAGGGACAGGGGGCTCCTACAATGAGCAGTTCTTC.

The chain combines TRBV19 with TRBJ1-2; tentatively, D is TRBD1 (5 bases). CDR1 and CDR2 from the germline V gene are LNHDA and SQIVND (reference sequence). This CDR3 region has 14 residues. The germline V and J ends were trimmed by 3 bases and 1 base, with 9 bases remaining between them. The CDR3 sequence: CASSMRGGNYGYTF. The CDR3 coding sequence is TGTGCCAGTAGTATGAGGGGCGGTAACTATGGCTACACCTTC.

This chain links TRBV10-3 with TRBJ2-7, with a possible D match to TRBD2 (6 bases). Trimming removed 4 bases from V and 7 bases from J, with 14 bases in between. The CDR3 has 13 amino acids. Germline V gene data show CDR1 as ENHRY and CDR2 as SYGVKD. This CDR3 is CAISAGGASEQYF. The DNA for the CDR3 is TGTGCCATCAGTGCCGGGGGAGCGTCAGAGCAGTACTTC.

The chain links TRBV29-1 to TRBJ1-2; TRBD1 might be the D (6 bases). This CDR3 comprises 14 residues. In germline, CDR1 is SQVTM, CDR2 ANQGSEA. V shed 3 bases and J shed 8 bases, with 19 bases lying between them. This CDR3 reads CSVEIQSRGGGYTF. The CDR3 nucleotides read TGCAGCGTTGAGATTCAATCCAGGGGAGGAGGCTACACCTTC.

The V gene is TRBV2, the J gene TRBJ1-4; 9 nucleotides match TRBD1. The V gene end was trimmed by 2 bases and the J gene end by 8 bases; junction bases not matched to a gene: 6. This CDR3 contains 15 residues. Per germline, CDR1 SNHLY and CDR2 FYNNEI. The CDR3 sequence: CASSESTGGAEKLFF. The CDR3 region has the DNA TGTGCCAGCAGTGAATCGACAGGGGGGGCAGAAAAACTGTTTTTT. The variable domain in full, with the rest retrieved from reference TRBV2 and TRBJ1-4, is EPEVTQTPSHQVTQMGQEVILRCVPISNHLYFYWYRQILGQKVEFLVSFYNNEISEKSEIFDDQFSVERPDGSNFTLKIRSTKLEDSAMYFCASSESTGGAEKLFFGSGTQLSVL.

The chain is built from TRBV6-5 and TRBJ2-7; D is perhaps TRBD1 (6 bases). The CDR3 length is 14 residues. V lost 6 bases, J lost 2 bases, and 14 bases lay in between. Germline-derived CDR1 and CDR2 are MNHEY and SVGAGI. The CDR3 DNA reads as TGTGCCAGCAGCCCCCGGGACACGACCTACGAGCAGTACTTC. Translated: CASSPRDTTYEQYF.

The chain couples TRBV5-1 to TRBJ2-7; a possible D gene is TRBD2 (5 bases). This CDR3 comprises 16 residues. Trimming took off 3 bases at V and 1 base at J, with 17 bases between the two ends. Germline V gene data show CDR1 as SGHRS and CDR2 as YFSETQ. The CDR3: CASSSFGMGNSYEQYF. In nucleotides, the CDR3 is TGCGCCAGCAGCTCGTTCGGGATGGGGAATTCCTACGAGCAGTACTTC.

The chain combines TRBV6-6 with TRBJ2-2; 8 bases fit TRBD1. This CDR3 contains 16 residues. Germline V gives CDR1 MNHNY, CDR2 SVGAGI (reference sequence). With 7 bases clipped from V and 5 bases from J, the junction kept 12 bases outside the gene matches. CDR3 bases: TGTGCCAGCATCGAAGCCCAGGGGGCGAGGACCGGGGAGCTGTTTTTT. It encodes CASIEAQGARTGELFF.